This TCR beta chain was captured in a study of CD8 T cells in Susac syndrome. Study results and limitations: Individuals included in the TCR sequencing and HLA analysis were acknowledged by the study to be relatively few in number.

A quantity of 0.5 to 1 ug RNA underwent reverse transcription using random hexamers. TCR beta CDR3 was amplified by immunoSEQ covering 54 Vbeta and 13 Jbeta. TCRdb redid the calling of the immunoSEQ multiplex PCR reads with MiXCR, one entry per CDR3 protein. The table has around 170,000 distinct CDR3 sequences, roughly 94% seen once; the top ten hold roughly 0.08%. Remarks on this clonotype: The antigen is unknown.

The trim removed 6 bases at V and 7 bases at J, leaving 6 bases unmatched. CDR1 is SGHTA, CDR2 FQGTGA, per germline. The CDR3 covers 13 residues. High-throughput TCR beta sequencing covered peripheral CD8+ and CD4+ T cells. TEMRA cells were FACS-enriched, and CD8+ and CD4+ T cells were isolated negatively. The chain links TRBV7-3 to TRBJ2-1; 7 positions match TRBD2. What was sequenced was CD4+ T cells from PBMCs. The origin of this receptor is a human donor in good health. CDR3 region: CASSGGRTNEQFF. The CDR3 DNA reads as TGTGCCAGCAGTGGCGGGAGAACTAATGAGCAGTTCTTC.